A single T cell receptor beta chain is shown here with its context. The entry originates in a study of cytotoxic CD8 clonotypes in ibrutinib-treated CLL. On the study more broadly: Response samples were obtained once patients had received a median around twelve months of treatment, range 6 to 36.

The protocol was immunoSEQ multiplex PCR, while the TCRdb copy is restricted to in-frame clones and leaves out a portion. The sample yields fewer than 400,000 clones, about 64% seen once. Losses at the gene ends were 7 bases for V and 3 bases for J; bases not matched to a gene: 8. The germline CDR1 and CDR2 sequences are MGHDK and SYGVNS. The CDR3 is 14 residues long. This receptor was obtained from a human donor with chronic lymphocytic leukemia. The sample consisted of PBMCs, taken after 36 months of ibrutinib treatment. The rearrangement joins TRBV25-1 to TRBJ2-7, with 8 bases that match TRBD1. The CDR3 nucleotides are TGTGCCAGCACCGCTCGGGACAGGATCTACGAGCAGTACTTC. Its translation is CASTARDRIYEQYF.